The present T cell receptor (beta chain) was sequenced within a study of blood T cell repertoires in COVID-19. Study as a whole: The cDNA or gDNA used as material had been derived from T cells, B-cell-depleted T cells, or PBMCs.

Participant age was about 18 to 89 years, and participants resided in 25 or so US areas. This CDR3 region has 13 residues. V shed 5 bases and J 7 bases; nucleotides not matched to a gene: 2. Germline CDR1 is MDHEN and CDR2 is SYDVKM. The protocol was immunoSEQ multiplex PCR, while the TCRdb copy is restricted to in-frame clones and leaves out a portion. The sample contains 150,000 or so clones, approximately 88% of which appear only once. This TCR derives from a woman in her sixties or seventies who had recovered from COVID-19. The J gene is TRBJ1-3, the V gene TRBV28; TRBD1 matches at 10 bases. Sequencing input: PBMCs or T cells enriched from blood (not recorded which). The CDR3 sequence is CASSDRGRNTIYF. The CDR3 DNA follows: TGTGCCAGCAGTGACAGGGGGCGTAACACCATATATTTT.